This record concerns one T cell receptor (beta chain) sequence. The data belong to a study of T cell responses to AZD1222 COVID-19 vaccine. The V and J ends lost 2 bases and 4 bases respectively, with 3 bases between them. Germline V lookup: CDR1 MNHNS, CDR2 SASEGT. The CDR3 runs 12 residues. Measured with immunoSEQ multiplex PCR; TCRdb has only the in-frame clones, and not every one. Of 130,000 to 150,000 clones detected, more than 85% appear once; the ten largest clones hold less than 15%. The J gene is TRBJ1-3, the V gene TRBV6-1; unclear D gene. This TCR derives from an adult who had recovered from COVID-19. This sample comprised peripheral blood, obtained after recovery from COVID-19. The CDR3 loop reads CASSESGNTIYF. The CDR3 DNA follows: TGTGCCAGCAGTGAATCGGGAAACACCATATATTTT.